What follows are 30 T cell receptor beta chains derived from one specimen sequenced in a study of spatial heterogeneity in lung cancer. Time point: sample taken at primary tumor resection. Each CDR3 protein is one row after TCRdb ran MiXCR on the 5' RACE reads. The top ten clones hold roughly 14% of a sample with 60,000 or so distinct CDR3 sequences, 6.3% of them seen once. Sequences were derived from PBMCs, sampled at surgery. The source of these receptors is a female donor with early-stage non-small cell lung cancer.

This clonotype was observed many times. This chain links TRBV6-1 with TRBJ2-3, with 7 nucleotides matching TRBD1. This CDR3 has 15 residues. Germline V gene data show CDR1 as MNHNS and CDR2 as SASEGT. V lost 4 bases, J lost 4 bases, and 8 bases stayed unmatched. In DNA, the CDR3 is TGTGCCAGCAGTGCCAGCCGACAGGGTTCAGATACGCAGTATTTT. Protein sequence: CASSASRQGSDTQYF.

This clonotype appeared a few times. V and J are TRBV7-2 and TRBJ2-1, with 7 bases fitting TRBD1. Germline assignment: CDR1 SGHTA and CDR2 FQGNSA. With 1 base clipped from V and 4 bases from J, the junction kept 4 bases outside the gene matches. The CDR3 contains 15 residues. CDR3 sequence (DNA): TGTGCCAGCAGCTTAGGCAGGGGGAGATACAATGAGCAGTTCTTC. It yields the protein CASSLGRGRYNEQFF.

This clonotype came up a few times. The chain couples TRBV9 to TRBJ2-3, with D possibly matching TRBD2 (7 bases). The CDR3 sequence is 17 residues long. V was pared by 0 bases and J by 1 base, with 15 bases between. In germline, CDR1 is SGDLS, CDR2 YYNGEE. DNA for the CDR3: TGTGCCAGCAGCGTAGGATGGGGGGGGCAAGGCACAGATACGCAGTATTTT. It codes for CASSVGWGGQGTDTQYF.

This clonotype was seen a handful of times. The CDR3: CASSYSLVGQTNTEAFF. In DNA form, the CDR3 reads TGTGCCAGCAGTTACTCGTTAGTAGGACAGACCAACACTGAAGCTTTCTTT. The chain combines TRBV6-5 with TRBJ1-1, with TRBD1 as a possible D gene (6 bases). The V end was cut by 0 bases, the J end by 2 bases, with 16 bases between. The CDR3 has 17 amino acids. Germline lookup yields CDR1 MNHEY and CDR2 SVGAGI.

This clonotype was detected many times. The rearrangement uses TRBV6-6 and TRBJ2-5, with 12 positions matching TRBD2. V shed 0 bases and J 2 bases; nucleotides not matched to a gene: 10. Looked up from germline, CDR1 is MNHNY and CDR2 is SVGAGI (reference sequence). The length of the CDR3 is 19 residues. CDR3 coding DNA: TGTGCCAGCAGTTACTCCGGGTCTAGCGGGAGGGCATATCAAGAGACCCAGTACTTC. Translation gives CASSYSGSSGRAYQETQYF.

This clonotype was recorded a few times. The chain combines TRBV24-1 with TRBJ2-3; 9 bases are a match to TRBD1. The CDR3 has 15 amino acids. CDR1 KGHDR and CDR2 SFDVKD come from the germline V gene. V gave up 4 bases and J gave up 6 bases; unmatched junction bases: 7. In nucleotides, the CDR3 is TGTGCCACCAGTGAAGTCCGCGGACAGGGGGATACGCAGTATTTT. Residues: CATSEVRGQGDTQYF.

This clonotype appeared once. The J gene is TRBJ2-7, the V gene TRBV3-1, with 7 bases that match TRBD2. The CDR3 is 14 residues long. Germline V CDR1 and CDR2: LGHDT, YNNKEL (reference sequence). V shed 0 bases and J 9 bases; nucleotides not matched to a gene: 8. Written as DNA, the CDR3 is TGTGCCAGCAGCCAAGACCGTCGGGGGGTTAGGCAGTACGTC. It encodes CASSQDRRGVRQYV.

V is TRBV12-5 and J is TRBJ2-7; D is undetermined. Trimming left V 1 base short and J 5 bases short, with 6 bases between. This CDR3 comprises 12 residues. Germline values: CDR1 LGHNT, CDR2 FRNRAP. In DNA, the CDR3 is TGTGCTAGTGGTTTGGCCCGGAACGAGCAGTACGTC. It is translated as CASGLARNEQYV.

This clonotype was recorded many times. V usage is TRBV12-5 and J usage is TRBJ1-2; 8 nucleotides match TRBD1. The CDR3 has 14 amino acids. Looked up from germline, CDR1 is LGHNT and CDR2 is FRNRAP. The trim removed 5 bases at V and 4 bases at J, leaving 6 bases unmatched. The CDR3 nucleotides read TGTGCTAGTGGTCTCCCGGGGACAGGCTATGGCTACACCTTC. Its protein product is CASGLPGTGYGYTF.

At least ten counts were recorded for this clonotype. The chain combines TRBV2 with TRBJ2-7, with 7 positions matching TRBD2. Per the germline V gene, CDR1 is SNHLY and CDR2 is FYNNEI. The length of the CDR3 is 14 residues. J lost 3 bases, V lost 2 bases, and 4 bases had no gene match. CDR3 sequence reads: CASSEIAGDYEQYF. The CDR3 DNA sequence: TGTGCCAGCAGTGAAATCGCGGGGGACTACGAGCAGTACTTC.

This clonotype appeared many times. The V call is TRBV12-3 or TRBV12-4, the J call TRBJ2-2; 7 bases line up with TRBD1. The CDR3 consists of 15 residues. V was pared by 8 bases and J by 5 bases, with 11 bases of the junction left unmatched. The DNA of the CDR3 is TGTGCCAGCTGTCGGGCAGGGGGAAGGACCGGGGAGCTGTTTTTT. This sequence encodes CASCRAGGRTGELFF.

With respect to this clonotype: The CDR3 does not close with the conserved phenylalanine or tryptophan, likely indicating a read error. The V gene is TRBV18, the J gene TRBJ2-1; 9 nucleotides match TRBD1. The ends lost 4 bases at V and 8 bases at J; junction bases unmatched: 6. Germline V CDR1 and CDR2: KGHSH, LQKENI. This CDR3 contains 14 residues. CDR3 coding DNA: TGTGCCAGCTCACAATCCACAGGGGGCGATGAGCAGTTCTAC. As protein: CASSQSTGGDEQFY.

V and J are TRBV5-1 and TRBJ2-6; 7 positions match TRBD2. Trimming at V came to 0 bases and at J to 0 bases, leaving 6 bases not matched to a gene. CDR1 and CDR2 from the germline V gene are SGHRS and YFSETQ. The CDR3 has 18 residues. CDR3 protein: CASSLAEGGNSGANVLTF. CDR3 nucleotide sequence: TGCGCCAGCAGCTTGGCCGAGGGAGGGAACTCTGGGGCCAACGTCCTGACTTTC.

This clonotype has a handful of counts. V usage is TRBV2 and J usage is TRBJ2-7; D is undetermined. The CDR3 is 13 residues long. The V end was cut by 6 bases, the J end by 2 bases, with 11 bases between. CDR1 is SNHLY and CDR2 is FYNNEI in the germline V gene. In DNA, the CDR3 is TGTGCCAGCAGAAAGGACGGCACCTACGAGCAGTACGTC. It codes for CASRKDGTYEQYV.

A few counts support this clonotype. This chain connects TRBV12-3 or TRBV12-4 to TRBJ1-2; D may be TRBD1 (6 bases). The CDR3 runs to 15 residues. V dropped 0 bases and J dropped 2 bases, with 10 bases sitting between them. The CDR3 protein is CASSLAQGRNYGYTF. The CDR3 DNA reads as TGTGCCAGCAGTTTAGCACAGGGACGGAACTATGGCTACACCTTC.

The table lists this clonotype with many counts. The V call is TRBV11-3, the J call TRBJ1-1; 9 bases match TRBD1. Germline V lookup: CDR1 SGHNT, CDR2 YENEEA. The trim removed 5 bases at V and 2 bases at J, leaving 3 bases unmatched. This CDR3 has 14 residues. The CDR3 DNA reads as TGTGCCAGCAGCCTGGACAGGGGAAACACTGAAGCTTTCTTT. This gives the protein CASSLDRGNTEAFF. Based on the CDR3 plus reference TRBV11-3 and TRBJ1-1, the full variable domain is EAGVVQSPRYKIIEKKQPVAFWCNPISGHNTLYWYLQNLGQGPELLIRYENEEAVDDSQLPKDRFSAERLKGVDSTLKIQPAELGDSAVYLCASSLDRGNTEAFFGQGTRLTVV.

This clonotype was counted ten times or more. This chain uses TRBV12-3 or TRBV12-4 with TRBJ2-3; 11 positions agree with TRBD2. Germline trimming cut 3 bases from V and 4 bases from J; bases unmatched to any gene: 12. This CDR3 is 18 amino acids long. Here the CDR3 reads CASSFSRLAGHGADTQYF. The CDR3, as DNA: TGTGCCAGCAGTTTTTCTCGACTAGCGGGACATGGTGCAGATACGCAGTATTTT.

This chain uses TRBV6-1 with TRBJ2-2; D may be TRBD1 (6 bases). CDR1 and CDR2 from the germline V gene are MNHNS and SASEGT. V was trimmed by 4 bases and J by 5 bases, leaving 17 bases between them. The CDR3 is made up of 16 amino acids. CDR3 sequence: CASSGHRDTQTGELFF. In nucleotides, the CDR3 is TGTGCCAGCAGTGGGCACCGGGACACTCAAACCGGGGAGCTGTTTTTT.

This clonotype was seen at least ten times. The chain couples TRBV12-3 or TRBV12-4 to TRBJ2-7, with a possible D match to TRBD2 (7 bases). The CDR3 consists of 13 residues. Trimming removed 7 bases at V and 3 bases at J, with 13 bases between. The CDR3 spells CASTWGGNYEQYV. The DNA for the CDR3 is TGTGCCAGCACCTGGGGGGGCAACTACGAGCAGTACGTC.

The chain combines TRBV13 with TRBJ1-5, with D perhaps matching TRBD1 (5 bases). This CDR3 spans 15 amino acids. Trimming removed 5 bases at V and 6 bases at J, with 17 bases between. In germline, CDR1 is PRHDT, CDR2 FYEKMQ (reference sequence). CDR3 bases: TGTGCCAGCAGCATGAAAAGGGGAGGGAGTCAGCCCCAGCATTTT. Encoded protein: CASSMKRGGSQPQHF.

At least ten counts were recorded for this clonotype. This chain joins TRBV2 and TRBJ2-3; 11 bases fit TRBD2. The CDR3 loop spans 17 amino acids. The V gene end was trimmed by 6 bases and the J gene end by 2 bases; junction bases not matched to a gene: 10. Germline assignment: CDR1 SNHLY and CDR2 FYNNEI. Written as DNA, the CDR3 is TGTGCCAGCAGCCCTTTAGCGGGAGGGCCGGTCACAGATACGCAGTATTTT. This encodes CASSPLAGGPVTDTQYF.

This clonotype was seen many times. The chain has TRBV3-1 and TRBJ2-1, with D unclear. The CDR3 has 11 amino acids. The V gene lost 3 bases and the J gene lost 8 bases, with 5 bases spanning the gap. Germline CDR1 is LGHDT and CDR2 is YNNKEL (reference sequence). The CDR3 DNA sequence: TGTGCCAGCAGCCAGGGTGATGAGCAGTTCTTC. Its translation: CASSQGDEQFF.

This clonotype has a handful of counts. The rearrangement joins TRBV11-2 to TRBJ2-7, with 10 bases aligning to TRBD2. This CDR3 has 14 amino acids. Per the germline V gene, CDR1 is SGHAT and CDR2 is FQNNGV. V shed 3 bases, J shed 3 bases, and the junction held 2 bases outside the gene matches. The CDR3 loop reads CASSFSGRNYEQYF. The CDR3 nucleotides are TGTGCCAGCAGCTTTAGCGGGAGGAACTACGAGCAGTACTTC.

The chain carries TRBV27 and TRBJ1-1; D unresolved. The CDR3 length is 15 residues. The V gene lost 5 bases and the J gene lost 4 bases, with 17 bases spanning the gap. Germline CDR1 and CDR2: MNHEY and SMNVEV (reference sequence). The CDR3 DNA follows: TGTGCCAGCAGTCCCCCCTCGAACCCGGGCACTGAAGCTTTCTTT. This encodes CASSPPSNPGTEAFF.

This clonotype came up many times. V usage is TRBV5-1 and J usage is TRBJ1-2, with TRBD1 matching 12 bases. Germline-derived CDR1 and CDR2 are SGHRS and YFSETQ. The V segment lost 5 bases and the J segment 8 bases; nucleotides outside the gene matches: 7. The CDR3 has 14 residues. In DNA, the CDR3 is TGCGCCAGCAGTTCGGGACAGGGGGCGCGAGGCTACACCTTC. This translates into CASSSGQGARGYTF.

The chain carries TRBV7-3 and TRBJ1-2, with 8 positions matching TRBD1. CDR1 and CDR2 from the germline V gene are SGHTA and FQGTGA. Germline trimming cut 4 bases from V and 0 bases from J; bases unmatched to any gene: 1. This CDR3 has 14 residues. CDR3 DNA sequence: TGTGCCAGCAGCTCAGGGGGCTCTAACTATGGCTACACCTTC. Translation: CASSSGGSNYGYTF.

This clonotype was detected only a few times. The rearrangement uses TRBV6-2 or TRBV6-3 and TRBJ2-7; D may be TRBD2 (6 bases). The CDR3 consists of 16 residues. Trimming removed 5 bases from V and 5 bases from J, with 22 bases in between. Germline CDR1 MNHEY, CDR2 SVGEGT. CDR3 in amino acids: CASSRGEAAQRDEQYF. The CDR3 DNA is TGTGCCAGCAGTCGAGGGGAGGCAGCGCAACGGGACGAGCAGTACTTC.

On this clonotype itself: This clone may be a read error of a much larger clone one base away. This chain links TRBV12-3 or TRBV12-4 with TRBJ1-1; D not resolved. CDR3 length equals 12 residues. Trimming took 10 bases from V and 0 from J, leaving 9 bases between them. The chain's CDR3 is CANSKMNTEAFF. The CDR3 DNA sequence: TGTGCCAACAGCAAAATGAACACTGAAGCTTTCTTT.

This clonotype was observed a few times. The chain links TRBV7-9 to TRBJ2-2; D perhaps matches TRBD2 (6 bases). The CDR3 has 15 amino acids. CDR1 is SEHNR, CDR2 FQNEAQ, per germline (reference sequence). V was trimmed by 1 base and J by 3 bases, leaving 9 bases between them. DNA for the CDR3: TGTGCCAGCAGCTTAGGGGGACTGTACACCGGGGAGCTGTTTTTT. Translated, it gives CASSLGGLYTGELFF.

This clonotype was seen at least ten times. The chain employs TRBV11-2 and TRBJ2-5; D might be TRBD1 or TRBD2, each matching 5 bases. CDR1 is SGHAT, CDR2 FQNNGV, per germline. The CDR3 contains 13 residues. Trimming took 3 bases from V and 4 from J, leaving 9 bases between them. The CDR3: CASSFSGPETQYF. In DNA, the CDR3 is TGTGCCAGCAGCTTTTCGGGGCCAGAGACCCAGTACTTC. Supplemented by reference TRBV11-2 and TRBJ2-5, the full variable domain reads EAGVAQSPRYKIIEKRQSVAFWCNPISGHATLYWYQQILGQGPKLLIQFQNNGVVDDSQLPKDRFSAERLKGVDSTLKIQPAKLEDSAVYLCASSFSGPETQYFGPGTRLLVL.